The present T cell receptor beta chain was sequenced within a study of cytotoxic CD8 clonotypes in ibrutinib-treated CLL. The wider study: Among patients, about 24 responded partially and 2 completely; some 15 then stayed remitted and 12 progressed after median around 66 months.

TCRdb's table, derived via immunoSEQ multiplex PCR, lists solely in-frame clones and lacks some. The sample contains around 140,000 clones, 70% to 85% of which appear only once. The V end was cut by 6 bases, the J end by 10 bases, with 4 bases between. Germline lookup yields CDR1 DFQATT and CDR2 SNEGSKA (reference sequence). The CDR3 is made up of 8 amino acids. The chain recombines TRBV20-1 with TRBJ2-1; D gene uncertain. This sample comprised PBMCs, obtained after 12 months of ibrutinib treatment. The sequence was collected from a human donor with chronic lymphocytic leukemia. CDR3 in DNA: TGCAGTGCAAGGGAGCAGTTCTTC. It is translated as CSAREQFF.